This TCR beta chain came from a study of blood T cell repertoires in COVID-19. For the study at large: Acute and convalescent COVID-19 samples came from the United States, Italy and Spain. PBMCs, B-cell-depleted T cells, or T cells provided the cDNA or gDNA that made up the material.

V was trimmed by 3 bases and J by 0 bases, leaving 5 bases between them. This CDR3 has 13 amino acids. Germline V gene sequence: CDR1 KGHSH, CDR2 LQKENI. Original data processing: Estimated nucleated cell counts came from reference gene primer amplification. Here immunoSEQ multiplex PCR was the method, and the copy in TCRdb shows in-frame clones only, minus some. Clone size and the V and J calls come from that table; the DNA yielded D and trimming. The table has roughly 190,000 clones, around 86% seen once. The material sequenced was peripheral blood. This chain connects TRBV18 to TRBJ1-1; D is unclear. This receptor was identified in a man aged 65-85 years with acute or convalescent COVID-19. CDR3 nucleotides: TGTGCCAGCTCACCTACAATGAACACTGAAGCTTTCTTT. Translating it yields CASSPTMNTEAFF. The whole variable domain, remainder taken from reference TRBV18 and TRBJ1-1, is NAGVMQNPRHLVRRRGQEARLRCSPMKGHSHVYWYRQLPEEGLKFMVYLQKENIIDESGMPKERFSAEFPKEGPSILRIQQVVRGDSAAYFCASSPTMNTEAFFGQGTRLTVV.